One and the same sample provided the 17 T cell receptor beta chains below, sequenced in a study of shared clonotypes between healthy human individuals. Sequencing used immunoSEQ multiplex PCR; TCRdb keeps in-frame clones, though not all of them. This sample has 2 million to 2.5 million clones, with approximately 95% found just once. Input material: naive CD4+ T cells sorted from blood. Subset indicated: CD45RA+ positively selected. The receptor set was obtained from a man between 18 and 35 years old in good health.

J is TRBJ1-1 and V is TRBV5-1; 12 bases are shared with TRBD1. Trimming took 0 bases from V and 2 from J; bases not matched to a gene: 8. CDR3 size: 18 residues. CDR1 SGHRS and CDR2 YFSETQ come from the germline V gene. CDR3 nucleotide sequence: TGCGCCAGCAGCTTGGGAACGGGACAGGGGGCCGGAAACACTGAAGCTTTCTTT. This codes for CASSLGTGQGAGNTEAFF.

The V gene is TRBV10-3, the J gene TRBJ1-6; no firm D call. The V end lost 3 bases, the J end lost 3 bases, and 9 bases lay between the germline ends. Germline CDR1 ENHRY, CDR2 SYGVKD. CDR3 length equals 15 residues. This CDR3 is CAISDEVLYNSPLHF. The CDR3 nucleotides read TGTGCCATCAGTGATGAGGTCCTCTATAATTCACCCCTCCACTTT.

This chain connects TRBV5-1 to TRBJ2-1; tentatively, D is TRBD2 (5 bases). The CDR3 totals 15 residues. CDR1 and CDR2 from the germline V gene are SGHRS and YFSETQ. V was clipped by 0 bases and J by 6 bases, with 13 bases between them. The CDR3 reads CASSLEVGEVNEQFF. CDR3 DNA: TGCGCCAGCAGCTTGGAAGTGGGAGAGGTCAATGAGCAGTTCTTC.

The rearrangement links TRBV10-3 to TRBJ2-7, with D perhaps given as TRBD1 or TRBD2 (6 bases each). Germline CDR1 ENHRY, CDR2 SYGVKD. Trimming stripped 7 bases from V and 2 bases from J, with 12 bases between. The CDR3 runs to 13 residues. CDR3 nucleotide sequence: TGTGCCATCAATCCGGGGGCGACCTACGAGCAGTACTTC. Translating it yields CAINPGATYEQYF.

CDR3: CASSDNRYEQYF. The CDR3, as DNA: TGTGCCAGCAGTGACAACCGCTACGAGCAGTACTTC. The chain recombines TRBV2 with TRBJ2-5; D remains ambiguous. The J call may be mistaken, given a closer DNA end match to TRBJ2-7. The CDR3 runs to 12 residues. Per the germline V gene, CDR1 is SNHLY and CDR2 is FYNNEI.

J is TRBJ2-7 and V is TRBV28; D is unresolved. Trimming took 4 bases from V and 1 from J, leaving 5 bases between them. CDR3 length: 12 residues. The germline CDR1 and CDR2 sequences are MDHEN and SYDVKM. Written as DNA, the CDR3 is TGTGCCAGCAGTTGGGTTTCCTACGAGCAGTACTTC. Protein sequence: CASSWVSYEQYF.

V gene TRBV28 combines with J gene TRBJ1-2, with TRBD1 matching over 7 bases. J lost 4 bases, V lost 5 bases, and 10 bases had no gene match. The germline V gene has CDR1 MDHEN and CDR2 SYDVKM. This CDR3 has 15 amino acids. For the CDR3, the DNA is TGTGCCAGCAGTCCCCGGGACAGACACGTCTATGGCTACACCTTC. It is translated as CASSPRDRHVYGYTF.

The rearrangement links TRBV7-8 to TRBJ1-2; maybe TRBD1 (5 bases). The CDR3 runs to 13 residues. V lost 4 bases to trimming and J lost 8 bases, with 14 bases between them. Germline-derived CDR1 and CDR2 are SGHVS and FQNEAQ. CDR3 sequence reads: CASSSRDAGGYTF. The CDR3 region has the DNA TGTGCCAGCAGCTCTAGGGACGCAGGAGGCTACACCTTC.

The CDR3: CASSAPLAGGPHEQYF. DNA for the CDR3: TGTGCCAGCAGCGCCCCTCTAGCGGGGGGGCCTCACGAGCAGTACTTC. V gene TRBV28 combines with J gene TRBJ2-7, with 12 bases aligning to TRBD2. This CDR3 contains 16 residues. With 6 bases clipped from V and 5 bases from J, the junction kept 11 bases outside the gene matches. Germline V gene sequence: CDR1 MDHEN, CDR2 SYDVKM.

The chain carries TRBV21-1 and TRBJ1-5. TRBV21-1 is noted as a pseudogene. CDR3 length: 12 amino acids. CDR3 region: CASVGVNQPQHF. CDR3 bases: TGTGCCAGCGTCGGGGTCAATCAGCCCCAGCATTTT.

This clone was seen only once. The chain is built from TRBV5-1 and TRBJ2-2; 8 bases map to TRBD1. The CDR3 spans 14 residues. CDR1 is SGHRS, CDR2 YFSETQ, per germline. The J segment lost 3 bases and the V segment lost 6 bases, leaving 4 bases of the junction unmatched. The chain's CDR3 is CASKTGGDTGELFF. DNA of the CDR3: TGCGCCAGCAAAACAGGGGGAGACACCGGGGAGCTGTTTTTT.

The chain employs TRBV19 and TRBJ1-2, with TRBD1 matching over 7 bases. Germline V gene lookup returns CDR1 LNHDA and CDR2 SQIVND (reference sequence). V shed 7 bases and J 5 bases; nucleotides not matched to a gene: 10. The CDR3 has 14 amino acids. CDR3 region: CASKGPGQVYGYTF. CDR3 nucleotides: TGTGCCAGTAAGGGCCCCGGACAGGTGTATGGCTACACCTTC. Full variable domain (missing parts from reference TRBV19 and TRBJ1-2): DGGITQSPKYLFRKEGQNVTLSCEQNLNHDAMYWYRQDPGQGLRLIYYSQIVNDFQKGDIAEGYSVSREKKESFPLTVTSAQKNPTAFYLCASKGPGQVYGYTFGSGTRLTVV.

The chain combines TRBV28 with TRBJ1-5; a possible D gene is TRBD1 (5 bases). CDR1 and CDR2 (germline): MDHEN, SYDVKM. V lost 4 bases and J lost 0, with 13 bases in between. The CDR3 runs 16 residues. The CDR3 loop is CASSSLDSHSNQPQHF. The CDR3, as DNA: TGTGCCAGCAGTTCATTAGACAGCCATAGCAATCAGCCCCAGCATTTT. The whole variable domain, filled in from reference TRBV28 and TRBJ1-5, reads DVKVTQSSRYLVKRTGEKVFLECVQDMDHENMFWYRQDPGLGLRLIYFSYDVKMKEKGDIPEGYSVSREKKERFSLILESASTNQTSMYLCASSSLDSHSNQPQHFGDGTRLSIL.

This CDR3 is CASSFRTVEKLFF. The CDR3, as DNA: TGTGCCAGCAGTTTTCGGACAGTTGAAAAACTGTTTTTT. V gene TRBV28 combines with J gene TRBJ1-4; possible D gene TRBD1, 6 bases. The V gene's germline CDR1 is MDHEN and CDR2 SYDVKM. CDR3 length: 13 residues. V lost 3 bases and J lost 7, with 9 bases in between.

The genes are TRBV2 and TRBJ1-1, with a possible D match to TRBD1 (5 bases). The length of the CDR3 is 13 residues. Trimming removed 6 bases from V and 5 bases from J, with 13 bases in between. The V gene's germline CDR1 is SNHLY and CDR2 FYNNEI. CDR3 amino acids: CASRGRVITEAFF. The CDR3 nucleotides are TGTGCCAGCAGGGGCAGGGTGATTACTGAAGCTTTCTTT.

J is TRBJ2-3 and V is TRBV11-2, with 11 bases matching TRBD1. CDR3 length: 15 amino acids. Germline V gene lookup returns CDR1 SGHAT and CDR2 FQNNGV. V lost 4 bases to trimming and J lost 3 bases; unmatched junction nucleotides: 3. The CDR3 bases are TGTGCCAGCAGCTCCGGGACAGGGGGGACAGATACGCAGTATTTT. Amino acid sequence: CASSSGTGGTDTQYF.

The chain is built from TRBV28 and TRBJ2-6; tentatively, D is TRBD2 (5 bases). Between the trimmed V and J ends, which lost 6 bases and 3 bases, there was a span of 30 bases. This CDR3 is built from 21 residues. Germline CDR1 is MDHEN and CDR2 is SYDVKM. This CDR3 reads CASRLRWSPGNGPLGANVLTF. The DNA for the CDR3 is TGTGCCAGCAGGCTAAGGTGGTCGCCGGGAAACGGGCCTCTTGGGGCCAACGTCCTGACTTTC.